The clone carrying this T cell receptor beta chain was detected a few times. This entry comes from a study of T cells in Graves' hyperthyroidism and ophthalmopathy. The germline CDR1 and CDR2 sequences are SGHRS and YFSETQ. The length of the CDR3 is 14 residues. Trimming shortened V by 6 bases and J by 0 bases, and 12 bases separated the two germline ends. The source material, RNA transcripts, was used to amplify TCR beta CDR3 regions. TCR CDR3 regions were first amplified by RT-PCR with HTBI primers. One entry per CDR3 protein results from TCRdb running MiXCR on the multiplex PCR reads. The data hold roughly 500,000 distinct CDR3 sequences, with approximately 15% observed a single time.

The clonotype originates from a woman in her twenties or thirties with Graves' hyperthyroidism that later progressed to Graves' ophthalmopathy. Sample: blood. This sequence joins TRBV5-1 and TRBJ2-5; D tentatively fits TRBD1 or TRBD2 (5 bases each). The CDR3 DNA reads as TGCGCCAGCACCCCCGGGGCCTACCAAGAGACCCAGTACTTC. Translated, it gives CASTPGAYQETQYF.